The following is a TCR beta chain sequence with its context. No antigen is known for it. This CDR3 is built from 14 residues. V was pared by 4 bases and J by 7 bases, with 8 bases of the junction left unmatched. CDR1 and CDR2 from the germline V gene are SGHDT and YYEEEE. The data belong to a study of cytomegalovirus exposure and HLA in healthy donors. Across the whole study: Findings of an earlier analysis included some 110 million unique TCR beta sequences from roughly 180 million T cells. An early release of data contained some 80 million unique TCRs, which came from HLA-typed donors.

Study-level results: Researchers reported in a later analysis that a missense DCLRE1C variant was tied to TCR beta V- and J-gene trimming. A reported reduction in N-insertions relative to the approximately 600-donor mean was seen in an Asian-associated ancestry cluster in a later analysis.

The primer mix had 60 Vbeta and 13 Jbeta primers. The repertoire was sequenced with immunoSEQ multiplex PCR; TCRdb's copy has only in-frame clones and lacks some. This table has about 160,000 clones, under 80% appearing once. This chain joins TRBV5-6 and TRBJ2-1; 7 positions agree with TRBD2. This receptor was obtained from a female donor in good health and CMV-seronegative. Sequencing was performed on PBMCs. In DNA, the CDR3 is TGTGCCAGCAGCCCCGGGGGGAGCTGGAATGAGCAGTTCTTC. This sequence encodes CASSPGGSWNEQFF.